Listed here is a single TCR beta chain. The antigen remains undetermined. The entry originates in a study of cytomegalovirus exposure and HLA in healthy donors. Sequenced by immunoSEQ multiplex PCR; TCRdb stores in-frame clones only, minus some. The sample carries about 200,000 clones, around 80% recorded once. Points from the study as a whole: A few of the chains that were CMV-associated were confirmed in vitro to be specific for CMV antigens. Both high specificity and high sensitivity reportedly marked the classifier's diagnosis of cytomegalovirus status. The study listed around 150 cytomegalovirus-associated TCR beta chains.

This CDR3 spans 13 amino acids. Germline CDR1 reads SEHNR; CDR2 reads FQNEAQ (reference sequence). V gave up 5 bases and J gave up 6 bases, with 14 bases separating them. The sequencing input was PBMCs. The source of this sequence is a woman aged 25-40 years in good health and CMV-seropositive. The V and J genes are TRBV7-9 and TRBJ2-7, with D maybe TRBD1 (5 bases). The CDR3 DNA reads TGTGCCAGCAGCCCCGTTGGGGCCTCCGAGCAGTACTTC. Protein: CASSPVGASEQYF. Full variable domain (remainder filled in from reference TRBV7-9 and TRBJ2-7): DTGVSQNPRHKITKRGQNVTFRCDPISEHNRLYWYRQTLGQGPEFLTYFQNEAQLEKSRLLSDRFSAERPKGSFSTLEIQRTEQGDSAMYLCASSPVGASEQYFGPGTRLTVT.